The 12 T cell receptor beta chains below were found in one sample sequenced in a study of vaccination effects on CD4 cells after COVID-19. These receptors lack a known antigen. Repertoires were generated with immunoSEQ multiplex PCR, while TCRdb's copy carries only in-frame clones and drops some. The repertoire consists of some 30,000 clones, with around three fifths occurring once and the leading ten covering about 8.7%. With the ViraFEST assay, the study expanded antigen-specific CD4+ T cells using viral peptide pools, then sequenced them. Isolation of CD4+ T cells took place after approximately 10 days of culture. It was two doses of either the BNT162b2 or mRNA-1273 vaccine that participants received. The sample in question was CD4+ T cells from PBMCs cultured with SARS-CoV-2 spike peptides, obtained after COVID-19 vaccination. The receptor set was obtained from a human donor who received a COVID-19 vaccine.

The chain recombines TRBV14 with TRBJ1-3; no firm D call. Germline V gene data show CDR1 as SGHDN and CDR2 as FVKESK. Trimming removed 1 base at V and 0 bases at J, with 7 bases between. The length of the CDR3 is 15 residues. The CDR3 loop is CASSQGAASGNTIYF. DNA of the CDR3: TGTGCCAGCAGCCAAGGAGCGGCCTCTGGAAACACCATATATTTT.

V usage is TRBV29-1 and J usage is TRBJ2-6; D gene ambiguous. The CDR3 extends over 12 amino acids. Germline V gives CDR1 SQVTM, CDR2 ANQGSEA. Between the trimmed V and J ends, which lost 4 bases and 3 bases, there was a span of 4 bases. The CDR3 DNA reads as TGCAGCGTTGGGGATGGGGCCAACGTCCTGACTTTC. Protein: CSVGDGANVLTF.

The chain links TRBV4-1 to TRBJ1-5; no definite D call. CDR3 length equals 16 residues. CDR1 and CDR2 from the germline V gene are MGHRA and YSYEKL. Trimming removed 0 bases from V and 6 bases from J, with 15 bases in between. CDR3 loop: CASSQELSEWGQPQHF. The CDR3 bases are TGCGCCAGCAGCCAAGAATTGTCGGAGTGGGGTCAGCCCCAGCATTTT.

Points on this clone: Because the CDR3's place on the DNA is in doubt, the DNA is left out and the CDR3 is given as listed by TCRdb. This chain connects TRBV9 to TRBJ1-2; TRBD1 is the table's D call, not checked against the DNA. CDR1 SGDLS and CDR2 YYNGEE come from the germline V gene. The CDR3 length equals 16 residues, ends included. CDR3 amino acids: CASSVVPVGQGSFGTF.

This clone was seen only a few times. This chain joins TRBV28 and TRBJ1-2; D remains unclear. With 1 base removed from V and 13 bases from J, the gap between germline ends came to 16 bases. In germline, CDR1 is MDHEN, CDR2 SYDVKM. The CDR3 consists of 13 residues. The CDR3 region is CASSLSSSLRSTF. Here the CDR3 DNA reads TGTGCCAGCAGTTTATCCTCGAGCCTTCGGAGCACCTTC.

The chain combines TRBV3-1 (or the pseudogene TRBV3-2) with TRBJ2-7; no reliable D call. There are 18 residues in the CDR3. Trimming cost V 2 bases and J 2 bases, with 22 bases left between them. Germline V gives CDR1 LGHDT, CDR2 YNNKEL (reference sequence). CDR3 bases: TGTGCCAGCAGCCAAAGGCGGTTAGGAGCAACGCTAACCTACGAGCAGTACTTC. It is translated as CASSQRRLGATLTYEQYF.

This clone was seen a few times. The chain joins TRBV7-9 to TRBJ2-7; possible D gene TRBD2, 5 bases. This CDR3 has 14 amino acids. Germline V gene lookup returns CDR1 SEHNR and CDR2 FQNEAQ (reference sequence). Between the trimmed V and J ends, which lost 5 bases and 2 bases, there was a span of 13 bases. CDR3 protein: CASSPRTSAYEQYF. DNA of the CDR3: TGTGCCAGCAGCCCGCGGACTTCGGCCTACGAGCAGTACTTC. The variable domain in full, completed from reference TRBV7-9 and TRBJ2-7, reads DTGVSQNPRHKITKRGQNVTFRCDPISEHNRLYWYRQTLGQGPEFLTYFQNEAQLEKSRLLSDRFSAERPKGSFSTLEIQRTEQGDSAMYLCASSPRTSAYEQYFGPGTRLTVT.

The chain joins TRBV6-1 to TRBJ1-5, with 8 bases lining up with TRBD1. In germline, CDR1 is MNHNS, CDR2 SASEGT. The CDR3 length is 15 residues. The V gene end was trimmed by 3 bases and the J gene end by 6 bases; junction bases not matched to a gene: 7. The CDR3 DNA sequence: TGTGCCAGCAGTGATGGGGCGACAGGGGCTCAGCCCCAGCATTTT. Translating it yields CASSDGATGAQPQHF.

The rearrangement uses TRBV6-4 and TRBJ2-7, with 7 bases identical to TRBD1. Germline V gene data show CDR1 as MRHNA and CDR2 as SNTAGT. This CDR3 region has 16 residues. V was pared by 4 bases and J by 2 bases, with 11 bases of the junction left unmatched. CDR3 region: CASSVSSLTGPYEQYF. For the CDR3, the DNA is TGTGCCAGCAGTGTTAGTTCGTTGACAGGGCCCTACGAGCAGTACTTC.

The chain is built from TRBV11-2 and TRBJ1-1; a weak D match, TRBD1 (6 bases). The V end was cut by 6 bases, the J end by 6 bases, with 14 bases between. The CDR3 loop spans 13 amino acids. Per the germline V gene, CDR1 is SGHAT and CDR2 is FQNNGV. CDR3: CASSQGRVPEAFF. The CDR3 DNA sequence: TGTGCCAGCAGTCAGGGGCGAGTGCCTGAAGCTTTCTTT.

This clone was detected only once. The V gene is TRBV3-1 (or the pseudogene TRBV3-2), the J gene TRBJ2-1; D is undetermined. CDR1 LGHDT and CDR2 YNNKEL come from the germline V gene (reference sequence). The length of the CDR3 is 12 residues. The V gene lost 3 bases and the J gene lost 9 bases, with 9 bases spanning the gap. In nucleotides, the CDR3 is TGTGCCAGCAGCCAGTATTCAAGTGAGCAGTTCTTC. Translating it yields CASSQYSSEQFF.

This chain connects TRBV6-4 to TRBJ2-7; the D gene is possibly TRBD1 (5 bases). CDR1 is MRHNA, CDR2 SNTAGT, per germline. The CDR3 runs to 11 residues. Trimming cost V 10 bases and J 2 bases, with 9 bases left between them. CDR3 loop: CANPGTYEQYF. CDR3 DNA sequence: TGTGCCAACCCAGGGACCTACGAGCAGTACTTC.